The 26 T cell receptor beta chains below all came from one sample that was sequenced in a study of response to subunit inactivated influenza vaccine. One entry per CDR3 protein results from TCRdb running MiXCR on the RT-PCR reads. The sample holds 500,000 to 550,000 distinct CDR3 sequences; around 8% are singletons and the top ten take roughly 13%. This specimen was PBMCs from blood, taken roughly 24 months after vaccination. The receptors come from a man aged 50 to 69 who received an inactivated influenza vaccine.

This clonotype was seen a handful of times. This sequence joins TRBV29-1 and TRBJ2-2; no clear D gene. This CDR3 comprises 12 residues. Per the germline V gene, CDR1 is SQVTM and CDR2 is ANQGSEA. The V end lost 4 bases, the J end lost 7 bases, and 10 bases lay between the germline ends. The CDR3 bases are TGCAGCGTTGGTCTCCTCGTCGGGGAGCTGTTTTTT. Its protein product is CSVGLLVGELFF.

V usage is TRBV20-1 and J usage is TRBJ2-3; no clear D gene. CDR1 is DFQATT and CDR2 is SNEGSKA in the germline V gene (reference sequence). V lost 2 bases and J lost 3, with 15 bases in between. The CDR3 runs to 15 residues. CDR3 DNA: TGCAGTGCTAGATCGGCACGGGCCCGAACAGATACGCAGTATTTT. Its protein product is CSARSARARTDTQYF.

This clonotype appeared many times. The V call is TRBV6-5, the J call TRBJ1-2; D is unclear. Looked up from germline, CDR1 is MNHEY and CDR2 is SVGAGI. The V end was cut by 0 bases, the J end by 4 bases, with 12 bases between. The CDR3 extends over 15 amino acids. The DNA of the CDR3 is TGTGCCAGCAGTTACTCGATCGGGGAGACCTATGGCTACACCTTC. Residues: CASSYSIGETYGYTF.

This clonotype came up many times. The V and J genes are TRBV20-1 and TRBJ1-4; no definite D call. CDR1 is DFQATT, CDR2 SNEGSKA, per germline (reference sequence). The CDR3 length is 13 residues. V lost 6 bases and J 6 bases, leaving 14 bases between the germline ends. DNA for the CDR3: TGCAGTGCGGGCGGACGGGGTCATGAAAAACTGTTTTTT. Translation: CSAGGRGHEKLFF.

The CDR3 DNA is TGTGCCTGGAACTCGGGGGGTAGGGCTTTCTTT. Amino acids: CAWNSGGRAFF. The chain combines TRBV30 with TRBJ1-1; maybe TRBD1 (5 bases). The germline V gene has CDR1 GTSNPN and CDR2 SVGIG (reference sequence). The ends were cut back, 4 bases at V and 11 bases at J, with 14 bases in the middle. This CDR3 is built from 11 residues.

V gene TRBV7-9 combines with J gene TRBJ2-1; D possibly corresponds to TRBD2 (6 bases). The V end lost 4 bases, the J end lost 0 bases, and 13 bases lay between the germline ends. The CDR3 totals 16 residues. The germline V gene has CDR1 SEHNR and CDR2 FQNEAQ (reference sequence). In DNA form, the CDR3 reads TGTGCCAGCAGCTATCCCCGGGGGAGCTCCTACAATGAGCAGTTCTTC. It translates to CASSYPRGSSYNEQFF.

This clonotype was detected only a few times. The DNA for the CDR3 is TGCGCCAGCAGCGTGACTAGCGGGTCAAGGAATGAGCAGTTCTTC. It encodes CASSVTSGSRNEQFF. The chain couples TRBV5-1 to TRBJ2-1; TRBD2 agrees at 10 bases. This CDR3 has 15 amino acids. Trimming cost V 4 bases and J 7 bases; bases outside gene matches: 8. The germline gives CDR1 SGHRS, CDR2 YFSETQ.

In its sample, this clonotype was seen a few times. The chain couples TRBV7-9 to TRBJ1-2, with TRBD1 as a possible D gene (5 bases). V lost 8 bases and J lost 4, with 14 bases in between. This CDR3 has 13 residues. Germline values: CDR1 SEHNR, CDR2 FQNEAQ (reference sequence). CDR3: CASESGGGYGYTF. CDR3 sequence (DNA): TGTGCCAGCGAAAGCGGGGGGGGCTATGGCTACACCTTC. Supplemented by reference TRBV7-9 and TRBJ1-2, the full variable domain reads DTGVSQNPRHKITKRGQNVTFRCDPISEHNRLYWYRQTLGQGPEFLTYFQNEAQLEKSRLLSDRFSAERPKGSFSTLEIQRTEQGDSAMYLCASESGGGYGYTFGSGTRLTVV.

The chain is built from TRBV20-1 and TRBJ2-4; D is perhaps TRBD2 (5 bases). V was cut by 5 bases and J by 0 bases, with 20 bases left in between. CDR3 length: 17 amino acids. The V gene's germline CDR1 is DFQATT and CDR2 SNEGSKA (reference sequence). CDR3 region: CSAQTGISSRAKNIQYF. CDR3 coding DNA: TGCAGTGCTCAAACCGGGATCTCTTCTCGAGCCAAAAACATTCAGTACTTC.

This clonotype was detected many times. V usage is TRBV6-5 and J usage is TRBJ1-2; a weak D match, TRBD1 (5 bases). The CDR3 extends over 14 amino acids. The V end was cut by 0 bases, the J end by 4 bases, with 9 bases between. Germline assignment: CDR1 MNHEY and CDR2 SVGAGI. CDR3 coding DNA: TGTGCCAGCAGTTACTCGGGGGGTTCCTATGGCTACACCTTC. This translates into CASSYSGGSYGYTF.

The chain is built from TRBV29-1 and TRBJ2-7; 9 nucleotides match TRBD1. CDR1 is SQVTM, CDR2 ANQGSEA, per germline. The CDR3 is 14 amino acids. J gave up 0 bases and V 7 bases, and 7 bases lay outside the gene matches. Written as DNA, the CDR3 is TGCAGCGCGGGACAGGGAGGAAGCTCCTACGAGCAGTACTTC. Its translation is CSAGQGGSSYEQYF.

The table lists this clonotype with a few counts. The chain recombines TRBV20-1 with TRBJ1-2, with no clear D. CDR1 is DFQATT, CDR2 SNEGSKA, per germline (reference sequence). This CDR3 is 13 amino acids long. Trimming removed 5 bases from V and 5 bases from J, with 15 bases in between. The CDR3 reads CSALRPSGYGYTF. The CDR3 bases are TGCAGTGCTTTAAGGCCGTCGGGTTATGGCTACACCTTC.

Remarks on this clonotype: The junction and the germline gene differ at one end; a read error may be behind it. The chain is built from TRBV6-2 or TRBV6-3 and TRBJ2-1, with 7 bases lining up with TRBD1. The CDR3 covers 17 residues. Germline V CDR1 and CDR2: MNHEY, SVGEGT. The CDR3 spells CASSWGTERASYNEQFF. The CDR3 DNA is TGCGCCAGCAGTTGGGGGACAGAGAGGGCCTCCTACAATGAGCAGTTCTTC.

This clonotype was counted a few times. The chain uses TRBV4-3 and TRBJ1-1; D not resolved. Germline CDR1 LGHNA, CDR2 YSLEER. V gave up 0 bases and J gave up 7 bases, with 9 bases separating them. The CDR3 covers 13 residues. In nucleotides, the CDR3 is TGCGCCAGCAGCCAAGATTTGCGGAATGAAGCTTTCTTT. It specifies CASSQDLRNEAFF.

The table lists this clonotype with many counts. This sequence joins TRBV18 and TRBJ1-3, with TRBD1 as a possible D gene (5 bases). The CDR3 extends over 16 amino acids. CDR1 and CDR2 (germline): KGHSH, LQKENI. Trimming left V 5 bases short and J 0 bases short, with 14 bases between. The CDR3 loop is CASSTQTVNSGNTIYF. The CDR3 coding sequence is TGTGCCAGCTCAACCCAGACAGTTAACTCTGGAAACACCATATATTTT.

The gene calls are TRBV7-2 and TRBJ2-7; no definite D call. The CDR3 spans 15 residues. CDR1 and CDR2 (germline): SGHTA, FQGNSA. Trimming stripped 1 base from V and 0 bases from J, with 10 bases between. The CDR3 is CASSLDSLSSYEQYF. The CDR3 region has the DNA TGTGCCAGCAGCTTAGATTCGCTAAGCTCCTACGAGCAGTACTTC.

The rearrangement uses TRBV11-2 and TRBJ2-1, with 7 bases fitting TRBD1. The CDR3 covers 15 residues. Germline lookup yields CDR1 SGHAT and CDR2 FQNNGV. The J segment lost 8 bases and the V segment lost 3 bases, leaving 10 bases of the junction unmatched. The CDR3 sequence: CASSFLGQGVDEQFF. CDR3 sequence (DNA): TGTGCCAGCAGCTTTTTAGGTCAGGGGGTCGATGAGCAGTTCTTC.

This clonotype has more than one count but fewer than ten. The junction departs from the called germline gene at one end, perhaps through a read error. This chain links TRBV7-7 with TRBJ1-2; D gene uncertain. This CDR3 has 16 amino acids. Germline CDR1 reads SSHAT; CDR2 reads FNYEAQ (reference sequence). The CDR3, as DNA: TGTGCTAGCAGCTTAGACTGGCCGGCCTGGGCAGGCGGCTACACCTTC. Protein sequence: CASSLDWPAWAGGYTF.

The rearrangement uses TRBV5-1 and TRBJ2-5; no clear D gene. Trimming removed 0 bases at V and 5 bases at J, with 17 bases between. The CDR3 has 16 residues. CDR1 is SGHRS and CDR2 is YFSETQ in the germline V gene. The CDR3 region has the DNA TGCGCCAGCAGCTTGGTTGGGGTTTCTTCGCAGGAGACCCAGTACTTC. Its translation is CASSLVGVSSQETQYF.

This clonotype was seen a few times. V usage is TRBV6-2 or TRBV6-3 and J usage is TRBJ2-1; 8 nucleotides match TRBD2. The CDR3 totals 14 residues. CDR1 and CDR2 (germline): MNHEY, SVGEGT. J was trimmed by 4 bases and V by 2 bases; bases with no gene match: 1. In DNA form, the CDR3 reads TGTGCCAGCAGTTACGCGGGGGGTTACAATGAGCAGTTCTTC. Translated, it gives CASSYAGGYNEQFF.

This clonotype was counted many times. This rearrangement joins TRBV5-1 to TRBJ1-1; no definite D call. The V end was cut by 4 bases, the J end by 9 bases, with 16 bases between. This CDR3 contains 13 residues. Germline lookup yields CDR1 SGHRS and CDR2 YFSETQ. CDR3: CASSLEERSKAFF. The CDR3 bases are TGCGCCAGCAGCCTGGAGGAGAGGAGCAAAGCTTTCTTT.

This clonotype was counted between two and nine times. The rearrangement joins TRBV20-1 to TRBJ1-1; D is undetermined. The CDR3 loop spans 15 amino acids. Per the germline V gene, CDR1 is DFQATT and CDR2 is SNEGSKA (reference sequence). Trimming removed 3 bases from V and 0 bases from J, with 14 bases in between. The CDR3, as DNA: TGCAGTGCTAGTTCCGGGTACGTCATGAACACTGAAGCTTTCTTT. It yields the protein CSASSGYVMNTEAFF.

This clonotype was found a few times. V gene TRBV21-1 combines with J gene TRBJ2-7. TRBV21-1 has pseudogene status. There are 13 residues in the CDR3. The chain's CDR3 is CASSNCQADEQYF. The CDR3 bases are TGTGCCAGCAGCAATTGCCAAGCCGACGAGCAGTACTTC.

The gene calls are TRBV4-3 and TRBJ1-4; 9 positions match TRBD1. The CDR3 is made up of 18 amino acids. Germline-derived CDR1 and CDR2 are LGHNA and YSLEER. J lost 7 bases, V lost 0 bases, and 12 bases had no gene match. DNA of the CDR3: TGCGCCAGCAGCCAAGATATCTACGTGGACAGGGGCGGTGAAAAACTGTTTTTT. This codes for CASSQDIYVDRGGEKLFF.

This clonotype was counted ten times or more. The V gene is TRBV25-1, the J gene TRBJ1-1; no definite D call. With 1 base removed from V and 7 bases from J, the gap between germline ends came to 4 bases. In germline, CDR1 is MGHDK, CDR2 SYGVNS. The CDR3 has 11 residues. CDR3 nucleotides: TGTGCCAGCAGTGAATTTGGTGAAGCTTTCTTT. Amino acid sequence: CASSEFGEAFF.

This clonotype was recorded a few times. The chain employs TRBV7-2 and TRBJ2-1; D uncertain. V shed 3 bases and J shed 6 bases, with 6 bases lying between them. Germline CDR1 SGHTA, CDR2 FQGNSA. This CDR3 region has 12 residues. In DNA form, the CDR3 reads TGTGCCAGCAGCTTTCCCCCCAATGAGCAGTTCTTC. It codes for CASSFPPNEQFF.